The rows below give T cell receptor beta chains drawn from one sample of a study of blood T cell repertoires in COVID-19. The protocol was immunoSEQ multiplex PCR, while the TCRdb copy is restricted to in-frame clones and leaves out a portion. The data show about 260,000 clones, 83% seen once. Specimen: peripheral blood. These receptors came from a woman between 50 and 59 years old who had recovered from COVID-19. The CDR3 runs from the conserved cysteine through the conserved F or W. D genes are given only for firm matches. For some rows the clone size is stated as once, few or many, or as a class when expanded; others skip it.

J gene | D gene | clone size | V gene | CDR3 protein | CDR3 DNA
TRBJ2-2 | . | . | TRBV5-4 | CASSQGGRATGELFF | TGTGCCAGCAGCCAGGGAGGTCGGGCCACCGGGGAGCTGTTTTTT
TRBJ2-7 | . | . | TRBV6-6 | CASSYGRDRSYEQYF | TGTGCCAGCAGTTACGGGAGAGACAGGAGCTACGAGCAGTACTTC
TRBJ2-7 | TRBD2 | . | TRBV27 | CASSLGGGEQYF | TGTGCCAGCAGTTTGGGGGGGGGCGAGCAGTACTTC
TRBJ1-1 | . | . | TRBV3-1/TRBV3-2 | CASSQAPGVLAEAFF | TGTGCCAGCAGCCAAGCTCCGGGGGTGCTTGCTGAAGCTTTCTTT
TRBJ1-5 | . | . | TRBV6-2/TRBV6-3 | CASSYKRGRGGQPQHF | TGTGCCAGCAGTTACAAGCGGGGGAGAGGAGGGCAGCCCCAGCATTTT
TRBJ2-2 | TRBD2 | . | TRBV27 | CASSLAGVITGELFF | TGTGCCAGCAGTCTAGCGGGAGTGATCACCGGGGAGCTGTTTTTT
TRBJ2-5 | TRBD2 | . | TRBV7-2 | CASSLVGLAGGQKTQYF | TGTGCCAGCAGCTTAGTTGGCCTAGCGGGGGGGCAAAAGACCCAGTACTTC
TRBJ2-1 | . | . | TRBV7-2 | CASSLGLAINEQFF | TGTGCCAGCAGCTTAGGGCTAGCGATCAATGAGCAGTTCTTC
TRBJ1-5 | TRBD1 | . | TRBV28 | CASGTDRGQPQHF | TGTGCCAGCGGGACAGACAGGGGTCAGCCCCAGCATTTT
TRBJ2-3 | TRBD2 | . | TRBV9 | CASSPRGAGSTDTQYF | TGTGCCAGCAGCCCCCGCGGAGCGGGGTCCACAGATACGCAGTATTTT
TRBJ2-7 | TRBD1 | few | TRBV18 | CASSPEQGASYEQYF | TGTGCCAGCTCACCCGAACAGGGGGCTTCCTACGAGCAGTACTTC
TRBJ2-7 | . | . | TRBV6-1 | CASSEWRYEQYF | TGTGCCAGCAGTGAATGGAGGTACGAGCAGTACTTC
TRBJ2-5 | . | . | TRBV2 | CASRQDSSQETQYF | TGTGCCAGCAGACAAGACAGCTCCCAAGAGACCCAGTACTTC
TRBJ2-7 | TRBD2 | . | TRBV28 | CASSFSLAGGGSYEQYF | TGTGCCAGCAGTTTTTCCCTAGCGGGAGGGGGTTCCTACGAGCAGTACTTC
TRBJ1-1 | TRBD1 | few | TRBV6-1 | CASSEPTWGQNEAFF | TGTGCCAGCAGTGAACCGACTTGGGGACAGAATGAAGCTTTCTTT
TRBJ2-1 | . | . | TRBV28 | CASSLVPGLAANEQFF | TGTGCCAGCAGTTTAGTCCCTGGGCTAGCAGCTAATGAGCAGTTCTTC
TRBJ2-2 | . | few | TRBV28 | CASILGGGGGTGELFF | TGTGCCAGCATCCTGGGGGGAGGCGGTGGCACCGGGGAGCTGTTTTTT
TRBJ2-1 | . | . | TRBV11-2 | CASSFSLAGHNEQFF | TGTGCCAGCAGCTTTTCACTAGCAGGTCACAATGAGCAGTTCTTC
TRBJ2-7 | . | . | TRBV5-1 | CASSLESSEQYF | TGCGCCAGCAGCTTGGAGTCTAGCGAGCAGTACTTC
TRBJ1-1 | . | . | TRBV12-3/TRBV12-4 | CASRDMNTEAFF | TGTGCCAGCAGGGACATGAACACTGAAGCTTTCTTT
TRBJ1-4 | TRBD1 | few | TRBV6-5 | CASRKTGGDEKLFF | TGTGCCAGCAGGAAGACAGGGGGCGATGAAAAACTGTTTTTT